The clone carrying this T cell receptor beta chain was recorded a few times. Antigen unknown. Germline CDR1 and CDR2: SNHLY and FYNNEI. There are 11 residues in the CDR3. Trimming took 6 bases from V and 12 from J, leaving 11 bases between them. This specimen comes from a study of cytomegalovirus exposure and HLA in healthy donors. Study as a whole: Early on, a data release was issued that held roughly 84 million unique TCRs from HLA-typed donors. Whole-study findings and limits: The authors judged a highly shared variant cluster likely a sequencing artifact. Published work reported that the classifier diagnosed cytomegalovirus status with high specificity and sensitivity.

Use of 60 Vbeta and 13 Jbeta primers characterized the PCR. The table came from immunoSEQ multiplex PCR; TCRdb's copy has only in-frame clones and leaves some out. Among 110,000 to 150,000 clones, about two thirds were seen once, and the ten largest hold 2% to 2.5%. The chain recombines TRBV2 with TRBJ1-4; TRBD1 is a possible D gene (6 bases). The source is a middle-aged man in good health and CMV-seronegative. The sample was PBMCs. The CDR3 protein is CASRRQAELFF. The CDR3 DNA sequence: TGTGCCAGCAGACGACAGGCGGAACTGTTTTTT.